The 27 T cell receptor beta chains in this list originate from one sample, sequenced in a study of shared clonotypes between healthy human individuals. This table comes from immunoSEQ multiplex PCR, and its TCRdb copy is limited to in-frame clones, with some not included. In the table there are hundreds of thousands of clones, more than 85% of which are singletons. Terminally differentiated effector memory CD45RA+ cells were excluded by CCR7 positive selection of CD45RO-negative cells. The sequencing input was naive CD8+ T cells sorted from blood. Receptors were obtained from a man aged 25-45 years in good health.

V gene TRBV10-3 combines with J gene TRBJ2-7; TRBD1 might be the D (5 bases). There are 17 residues in the CDR3. Germline CDR1 reads ENHRY; CDR2 reads SYGVKD. V was pared by 4 bases and J by 6 bases, with 25 bases between. The CDR3 region is CAISAPLGQHSIGEQYF. Here the CDR3 DNA reads TGTGCCATCAGTGCCCCGTTGGGGCAGCATTCTATCGGCGAGCAGTACTTC.

The sample holds a few counts of this clone. The chain uses TRBV7-9 and TRBJ2-7, with TRBD1 identical over 7 bases. The CDR3 is made up of 14 amino acids. Germline V CDR1 and CDR2: SEHNR, FQNEAQ (reference sequence). V lost 5 bases, J lost 5 bases, and 9 bases stayed unmatched. The CDR3 region is CASSARQGHHEQYF. Written as DNA, the CDR3 is TGTGCCAGCAGCGCCAGACAGGGACACCACGAGCAGTACTTC.

For the CDR3, the DNA is TGTGCCACCAGCAGAGTGGCCAGCTACGAGCAGTACTTC. This codes for CATSRVASYEQYF. The V and J genes are TRBV15 and TRBJ2-7, with unresolved D. The length of the CDR3 is 13 residues. The ends were cut back, 1 base at V and 3 bases at J, with 7 bases in the middle. CDR1 is LNHNV, CDR2 YYDKDF, per germline (reference sequence).

The chain employs TRBV28 and TRBJ2-3; TRBD2 aligns across 7 bases. CDR1 and CDR2 from the germline V gene are MDHEN and SYDVKM. This CDR3 is 14 amino acids long. The V gene end was trimmed by 2 bases and the J gene end by 6 bases; junction bases not matched to a gene: 5. The CDR3 region has the DNA TGTGCCAGCAGTTTACTAGCGGAGGCGGATACGCAGTATTTT. Translation: CASSLLAEADTQYF.

This clone was seen only once. V usage is TRBV28 and J usage is TRBJ2-5, with no clear D. The CDR3 spans 14 residues. The germline gives CDR1 MDHEN, CDR2 SYDVKM. Trimming pared 6 bases from V and 2 bases from J, leaving 13 bases between. CDR3 sequence: CASSPRRPQETQYF. The CDR3 bases are TGTGCCAGCAGCCCCCGGAGACCGCAAGAGACCCAGTACTTC.

The chain carries TRBV7-6 and TRBJ2-3; 9 bases are shared with TRBD2. The CDR3 sequence is 16 residues long. Unmatched junction bases numbered 6, after V lost 1 base and J lost 4 bases. The V gene's germline CDR1 is SGHVS and CDR2 FNYEAQ. CDR3 sequence: CASSLEPGLAPDTQYF. As DNA, the CDR3 is TGTGCCAGCAGCTTAGAGCCGGGACTAGCTCCAGATACGCAGTATTTT.

The sample holds one count of this clone. An end of the junction does not agree with germline; a read error may underlie this. The chain links TRBV18 to TRBJ2-7; D tentatively reads TRBD1 or TRBD2 (7 bases each). Germline V gene sequence: CDR1 KGHSH, CDR2 LQKENI. This CDR3 has 15 amino acids. CDR3 DNA: TGTACCAGCTCACCGACAGGGAGGGGTTCCTACGAGCAGTACTTC. It codes for CTSSPTGRGSYEQYF.

This CDR3 is CASSFRPGSTEAFF. CDR3 DNA: TGTGCCAGCAGTTTTCGTCCGGGGAGCACTGAAGCTTTCTTT. V usage is TRBV28 and J usage is TRBJ1-1; D unresolved. The CDR3 extends over 14 amino acids. V was clipped by 3 bases and J by 4 bases, with 12 bases between them. From germline, CDR1 is MDHEN and CDR2 SYDVKM.

V gene TRBV28 combines with J gene TRBJ2-7; D possibly corresponds to TRBD1 (6 bases). V was shortened by 6 bases and J by 0 bases, with 9 bases between the two germline ends. The germline V gene has CDR1 MDHEN and CDR2 SYDVKM. This CDR3 contains 13 residues. In DNA form, the CDR3 reads TGTGCCAGCAGCACAGGGAACTCCTACGAGCAGTACTTC. Translated: CASSTGNSYEQYF.

The rearrangement uses TRBV7-9 and TRBJ2-4, with D possibly being TRBD2 (6 bases). Deletions cut 1 base from V and 6 bases from J, with 13 bases between. The length of the CDR3 is 15 residues. Germline V gene lookup returns CDR1 SEHNR and CDR2 FQNEAQ (reference sequence). The DNA for the CDR3 is TGTGCCAGCAGCTTAGACGGGAGCTCCCCAAACATTCAGTACTTC. This encodes CASSLDGSSPNIQYF.

For the CDR3, the DNA is TGCGCCAGCAGTGATACGGTCGAGTCCTACGAGCAGTACTTC. Its translation is CASSDTVESYEQYF. The chain combines TRBV10-1 with TRBJ2-7; D unresolved. The CDR3 is 14 amino acids. Trimming removed 3 bases from V and 1 base from J, with 10 bases in between. Germline CDR1 reads WNHNN; CDR2 reads SYGVQD (reference sequence).

With respect to this clone: Just one base apart from a much larger clone, this may be a read error. The chain employs TRBV7-9 and TRBJ1-5, with TRBD1 as a possible D gene (5 bases). The germline V gene encodes CDR1 SEHNR and CDR2 FQNEAQ (reference sequence). The CDR3 runs to 15 residues. V was pared by 1 base and J by 0 bases, with 7 bases between. CDR3 amino acids: CASSLGGGSNQPQHF. The CDR3 DNA reads TGTGCCAGCAGCTTAGGCGGGGGTAGCAATCAGCCCCAGCATTTT.

Only one count was recorded for this clone. The rearrangement joins TRBV5-8 to TRBJ1-2; no clear D gene. CDR3 length: 15 amino acids. In germline, CDR1 is SGHTS, CDR2 YDEGEE. V was pared by 4 bases and J by 5 bases, with 18 bases between. The CDR3 coding sequence is TGTGCCAGCAGCCGTCGGCAGGCTGGTTTATATGGCTACACCTTC. Protein sequence: CASSRRQAGLYGYTF. Looking up the rest from reference TRBV5-8 and TRBJ1-2 gives the full variable domain: EAGVTQSPTHLIKTRGQQATLRCSPISGHTSVYWYQQALGLGLQFLLWYDEGEERNRGNFPPRFSGRQFPNYSSELNVNALELEDSALYLCASSRRQAGLYGYTFGSGTRLTVV.

The chain is built from TRBV29-1 and TRBJ2-3, with 7 positions matching TRBD2. Germline lookup yields CDR1 SQVTM and CDR2 ANQGSEA. The trim removed 3 bases at V and 1 base at J, leaving 4 bases unmatched. The CDR3 runs to 14 residues. For the CDR3, the DNA is TGCAGCGTTGACGGGGAGGGACGCACAGATACGCAGTATTTT. This gives the protein CSVDGEGRTDTQYF.

The chain has TRBV9 and TRBJ1-4; possibly TRBD1 for D (6 bases). The CDR3 runs 18 residues. CDR1 and CDR2 (germline): SGDLS, YYNGEE. V shed 3 bases and J shed 1 base, with 19 bases lying between them. The chain's CDR3 is CASSAEGGALETNEKLFF. The CDR3, as DNA: TGTGCCAGCAGCGCCGAGGGGGGTGCACTGGAAACTAATGAAAAACTGTTTTTT.

This clone has a single count. The chain employs TRBV7-9 and TRBJ2-7; D possibly corresponds to TRBD1 (6 bases). V lost 2 bases and J 1 base, leaving 9 bases between the germline ends. The CDR3 has 14 residues. Germline V gene lookup returns CDR1 SEHNR and CDR2 FQNEAQ (reference sequence). The chain's CDR3 is CASSLIQGSYEQYF. CDR3 DNA: TGTGCCAGCAGCTTAATTCAGGGGTCCTACGAGCAGTACTTC.

This clone was detected only a few times. This sequence joins TRBV9 and TRBJ1-1; no reliable D call. V was cut by 4 bases and J by 0 bases, with 10 bases left in between. Germline loops: CDR1 SGDLS, CDR2 YYNGEE. The CDR3 loop spans 14 amino acids. This CDR3 is CASSSFGLNTEAFF. The CDR3 DNA reads TGTGCCAGCAGCTCATTTGGGCTGAACACTGAAGCTTTCTTT.

The genes are TRBV27 and TRBJ2-7; 10 nucleotides agree with TRBD1. This CDR3 has 15 residues. CDR1 is MNHEY and CDR2 is SMNVEV in the germline V gene (reference sequence). Losses at the gene ends were 3 bases for V and 3 bases for J; bases not matched to a gene: 5. CDR3 amino acids: CASSFAGQGIYEQYF. The CDR3 bases are TGTGCCAGCAGTTTTGCGGGACAGGGGATCTACGAGCAGTACTTC.

The chain joins TRBV6-6 to TRBJ1-2, with 10 nucleotides matching TRBD1. The V gene's germline CDR1 is MNHNY and CDR2 SVGAGI (reference sequence). This CDR3 has 15 residues. With 2 bases clipped from V and 4 bases from J, the junction kept 4 bases outside the gene matches. DNA of the CDR3: TGTGCCAGCAGTTACACGGGACAGGGGTCCTATGGCTACACCTTC. It specifies CASSYTGQGSYGYTF.

This chain connects TRBV11-2 to TRBJ2-1, with 14 bases identical to TRBD2. Germline CDR1 reads SGHAT; CDR2 reads FQNNGV. The CDR3 totals 18 residues. The ends lost 6 bases at V and 0 bases at J; junction bases unmatched: 7. The DNA for the CDR3 is TGTGCCAGCAGGTCGGGACTAGCGGGAGAGAGCTCCTACAATGAGCAGTTCTTC. Protein: CASRSGLAGESSYNEQFF.

The chain joins TRBV18 to TRBJ2-7; no reliable D call. There are 13 residues in the CDR3. V dropped 2 bases and J dropped 2 bases, with 7 bases sitting between them. CDR1 is KGHSH and CDR2 is LQKENI in the germline V gene. CDR3 protein: CASSPDNAYEQYF. The DNA of the CDR3 is TGTGCCAGCTCACCAGACAACGCCTACGAGCAGTACTTC.

On this clone itself: A far larger clone is a single base away, which makes a read error likely. The chain recombines TRBV27 with TRBJ2-1; a possible D gene is TRBD2 (5 bases). V lost 3 bases and J lost 0, with 6 bases in between. Germline V gene lookup returns CDR1 MNHEY and CDR2 SMNVEV (reference sequence). This CDR3 contains 14 residues. The CDR3, as DNA: TGTGCCAGCAGTTTTGGGAGCTCCTACAATGAGCAGTTCTTC. As protein: CASSFGSSYNEQFF.

This chain joins TRBV5-5 and TRBJ2-5; 15 positions match TRBD2. The V gene end was trimmed by 4 bases and the J gene end by 5 bases; junction bases not matched to a gene: 9. CDR3 length: 17 residues. In germline, CDR1 is SGHKS, CDR2 YYEKEE (reference sequence). The CDR3 protein is CASSLGTSGRFLETQYF. DNA of the CDR3: TGTGCCAGCAGCCTAGGGACTAGCGGGAGGTTCCTTGAGACCCAGTACTTC.

As concerns this clone: Other DNA sequences in this sample translate to the same CDR3. The chain uses TRBV4-1 and TRBJ2-7, with D hard to call. The CDR3 is 13 amino acids. Germline V CDR1 and CDR2: MGHRA, YSYEKL. V lost 0 bases and J 3 bases, leaving 6 bases between the germline ends. The CDR3 DNA sequence: TGCGCCAGCAGCCAAGATTTGGGCTACGAGCAGTACTTC. Residues: CASSQDLGYEQYF.

This chain joins TRBV7-9 and TRBJ2-3; tentative D call: TRBD2 (5 bases). Looked up from germline, CDR1 is SEHNR and CDR2 is FQNEAQ (reference sequence). The CDR3 consists of 14 residues. V was trimmed by 5 bases and J by 1 base, leaving 10 bases between them. CDR3 nucleotides: TGTGCCAGCAGCGAAGATAGCGGCACAGATACGCAGTATTTT. Encoded protein: CASSEDSGTDTQYF.

The chain couples TRBV28 to TRBJ2-1, with a possible D match to TRBD2 (6 bases). The V end lost 10 bases, the J end lost 7 bases, and 20 bases lay between the germline ends. This CDR3 region has 14 residues. From germline, CDR1 is MDHEN and CDR2 SYDVKM. The CDR3 DNA sequence: TGTGCCACCACTACCCGGGGACTTACTAATGAGCAGTTCTTC. Its protein is CATTTRGLTNEQFF.

As concerns this clone: At one end, the junction sequence differs from germline, possibly due to a read error. The chain employs TRBV7-2 and TRBJ2-2; tentatively, D is TRBD2 (6 bases). Germline assignment: CDR1 SGHTA and CDR2 FQGNSA. The CDR3 spans 16 residues. This chain's CDR3 is CASSLRRDPNTGELFF. Written as DNA, the CDR3 is TGTGCCAGCAGCCTGAGGCGGGACCCGAATACCGGGGAGCTGTTTTTT.